The 9 T cell receptor beta chains in this list originate from one sample, sequenced in a study of cytomegalovirus exposure and HLA in healthy donors. This PCR relied on a set of 60 Vbeta primers and 13 Jbeta primers. Assay used: immunoSEQ multiplex PCR; TCRdb lists only in-frame clones, some missing. The table includes 90,000 to 150,000 clones, under 80% detected once. Sequenced material: PBMCs. These receptors originate from a woman between 50 and 59 years old in good health and CMV-seropositive.

This chain connects TRBV9 to TRBJ1-5; 7 positions agree with TRBD1. J was trimmed by 7 bases and V by 2 bases; bases with no gene match: 6. Germline V gene lookup returns CDR1 SGDLS and CDR2 YYNGEE. The CDR3 extends over 14 amino acids. The CDR3 region has the DNA TGTGCCAGCAGCGTCACAGGGGAAGGACAGCCCCAGCATTTT. It codes for CASSVTGEGQPQHF.

V usage is TRBV6-5 and J usage is TRBJ2-7, with 10 bases matching TRBD1. V gave up 6 bases and J gave up 3 bases; unmatched junction bases: 5. The CDR3 extends over 14 amino acids. Germline V CDR1 and CDR2: MNHEY, SVGAGI. CDR3 in DNA: TGTGCCAGCAGCCCGACAGGGGGCCTCTACGAGCAGTACTTC. Amino acid sequence: CASSPTGGLYEQYF.

The chain has TRBV19 and TRBJ2-7; TRBD1 matches at 9 bases. Losses at the gene ends were 4 bases for V and 2 bases for J; bases not matched to a gene: 12. The germline V gene has CDR1 LNHDA and CDR2 SQIVND (reference sequence). This CDR3 is built from 17 residues. CDR3 sequence (DNA): TGTGCCAGTAGTACAACCTCGGGACAGGGAATAGCCTACGAGCAGTACTTC. This codes for CASSTTSGQGIAYEQYF.

The V and J genes are TRBV10-1 and TRBJ1-1; 8 nucleotides match TRBD1. Germline V gene lookup returns CDR1 WNHNN and CDR2 SYGVQD (reference sequence). This CDR3 spans 14 amino acids. Trimming removed 5 bases from V and 11 bases from J; junction bases left unmatched: 13. CDR3 coding DNA: TGCGCCAGCAGTCCCAATACAGGGGGTAGGGATGCTTTCTTT. Translation: CASSPNTGGRDAFF.

The V call is TRBV7-3, the J call TRBJ2-5, with 8 nucleotides matching TRBD1. The CDR3 covers 13 residues. CDR1 and CDR2 (germline): SGHTA, FQGTGA. V lost 5 bases to trimming and J lost 4 bases; unmatched junction nucleotides: 3. The CDR3 DNA follows: TGTGCCAGCAGCCGAGGACAGGGAGAGACCCAGTACTTC. It is translated as CASSRGQGETQYF.

The chain uses TRBV29-1 and TRBJ2-3, with D perhaps matching TRBD2 (5 bases). Per germline, CDR1 SQVTM and CDR2 ANQGSEA. The germline V and J ends were trimmed by 8 bases and 6 bases, with 15 bases remaining between them. This CDR3 region has 12 residues. The CDR3 DNA is TGCAGCTCCTCCGAGGGCGGTGATACGCAGTATTTT. This translates into CSSSEGGDTQYF.

The chain uses TRBV4-1 and TRBJ2-5; weak D call: TRBD1 (6 bases). Germline-derived CDR1 and CDR2 are MGHRA and YSYEKL. CDR3 length: 14 residues. Trimming left V 0 bases short and J 5 bases short, with 10 bases between. The CDR3 DNA follows: TGCGCCAGCAGCCAAGATAAAGGGGGTGAGACCCAGTACTTC. Protein: CASSQDKGGETQYF.

CDR3 in amino acids: CASSIVRGQGALDEKLFF. For the CDR3, the DNA is TGTGCCAGTAGTATAGTCAGAGGACAGGGGGCTTTGGATGAAAAACTGTTTTTT. The chain links TRBV19 to TRBJ1-4; TRBD1 matches 11 bases. J was trimmed by 6 bases and V by 1 base; bases with no gene match: 10. The germline CDR1 and CDR2 sequences are LNHDA and SQIVND (reference sequence). The CDR3 is 18 amino acids.

In DNA form, the CDR3 reads TGTGCCAGCAGCCCTGGACAGTCGGGCTATGGCTACACCTTC. It translates to CASSPGQSGYGYTF. V usage is TRBV7-9 and J usage is TRBJ1-2; TRBD1 is a possible D gene (6 bases). The germline V gene encodes CDR1 SEHNR and CDR2 FQNEAQ (reference sequence). The CDR3 totals 14 residues. V shed 5 bases and J shed 4 bases, with 14 bases lying between them.